The clone carrying this T cell receptor (beta chain) has only a few counts. CDR1 and CDR2 (germline): SQVTM, ANQGSEA. Unmatched junction bases numbered 4, after V lost 2 bases and J lost 7 bases. The CDR3 spans 14 residues. In patients aged 18 to 65, hyperthyroidism was newly diagnosed, with duration under 2 months. Patients were excluded for uncontrolled infection, other autoimmune disease, pregnancy or lactation. Regions amplified from RNA transcripts were the TCR beta CDR3 regions. In the first-round RT-PCR of the TCR CDR3, the HTBI primer set was used. Using its own MiXCR run on the multiplex PCR reads, TCRdb lists one record per CDR3 protein. This table holds under 400,000 distinct CDR3 sequences, 15% to 20% found once. The source of the sample is a study of T cells in Graves' hyperthyroidism and ophthalmopathy.

Sequenced input: blood. The V gene is TRBV29-1, the J gene TRBJ2-1; 11 positions agree with TRBD2. The source of this sequence is a man between 25 and 39 years old with Graves' hyperthyroidism. The chain's CDR3 is CSVERLAGLNEQFF. The CDR3 nucleotides read TGCAGCGTTGAACGACTAGCGGGGCTTAATGAGCAGTTCTTC.